Presented here are 20 T cell receptor beta chains from one specimen sequenced in a study of blood T cell repertoires in COVID-19. Profiled with immunoSEQ multiplex PCR; TCRdb holds only in-frame clones, not every one. The sample consists of 80,000 to 95,000 clones, 81% of them appearing once. Input material: peripheral blood. These TCRs come from an older man with COVID-19, enrolled during active disease.

The V call is TRBV5-1, the J call TRBJ1-2; tentative D call: TRBD1 (6 bases). From germline, CDR1 is SGHRS and CDR2 YFSETQ. V lost 0 bases, J lost 6 bases, and 15 bases lay in between. CDR3 size: 15 residues. This chain's CDR3 is CASSLAVTGGHGYTF. CDR3 DNA sequence: TGCGCCAGCAGCTTGGCGGTGACAGGTGGGCATGGCTACACCTTC. The full variable domain, completed using reference TRBV5-1 and TRBJ1-2, is KAGVTQTPRYLIKTRGQQVTLSCSPISGHRSVSWYQQTPGQGLQFLFEYFSETQRNKGNFPGRFSGRQFSNSRSEMNVSTLELGDSALYLCASSLAVTGGHGYTFGSGTRLTVV.

The chain combines TRBV25-1 with TRBJ2-1, with 8 bases matching TRBD2. CDR3 length: 13 amino acids. Germline trimming cut 6 bases from V and 7 bases from J; bases unmatched to any gene: 5. CDR1 is MGHDK and CDR2 is SYGVNS in the germline V gene. The CDR3 is CASRQTSGNEQFF. In DNA form, the CDR3 reads TGTGCCAGCAGACAAACTAGCGGTAATGAGCAGTTCTTC.

The CDR3 nucleotides are TGCGCCAGCACTCGAACAGGGGACGCTGAAGCTTTCTTT. Translated: CASTRTGDAEAFF. This chain links TRBV10-2 with TRBJ1-1; 7 positions match TRBD1. V lost 7 bases and J lost 6; bases outside the gene matches: 8. CDR1 is WSHSY and CDR2 is SAAADI in the germline V gene. The CDR3 contains 13 residues.

The chain couples TRBV6-2 or TRBV6-3 to TRBJ1-6, with TRBD1 identical over 8 bases. Germline CDR1 is MNHEY and CDR2 is SVGEGT. The CDR3 consists of 15 residues. Trimming removed 4 bases from V and 9 bases from J; junction bases left unmatched: 8. The DNA for the CDR3 is TGTGCCAGCAGTTTAGGAGGACAGGGAGGTTCACCCCTCCACTTT. Protein sequence: CASSLGGQGGSPLHF.

The chain uses TRBV25-1 and TRBJ1-2, with 8 bases lining up with TRBD1. CDR1 and CDR2 (germline): MGHDK, SYGVNS. CDR3 length: 16 amino acids. J was trimmed by 4 bases and V by 3 bases; bases with no gene match: 10. In nucleotides, the CDR3 is TGTGCCAGCAGTGACCGCCAGGCAGGGGGCGGCTATGGCTACACCTTC. This translates into CASSDRQAGGGYGYTF.

The chain employs TRBV19 and TRBJ2-7, with unresolved D. This CDR3 is 13 amino acids long. Between the trimmed V and J ends, which lost 4 bases and 2 bases, there was a span of 9 bases. Germline values: CDR1 LNHDA, CDR2 SQIVND (reference sequence). CDR3 protein: CASSTHTTYEQYF. The DNA for the CDR3 is TGTGCCAGTAGTACCCACACCACCTACGAGCAGTACTTC.

This clone is a singleton in its sample. CDR3 nucleotide sequence: TGTGCCAGTAGTATACAGCTAGGAGGAGTTTATGAGCAGTTCTTC. Translated, it gives CASSIQLGGVYEQFF. V usage is TRBV19 and J usage is TRBJ2-1, with a tentative D call TRBD2 (5 bases). The CDR3 covers 15 residues. Trimming cost V 2 bases and J 8 bases, with 16 bases left between them. Germline CDR1 is LNHDA and CDR2 is SQIVND (reference sequence).

V gene TRBV5-1 combines with J gene TRBJ1-4; D perhaps matches TRBD1 (6 bases). The CDR3 runs to 15 residues. Trimming cost V 0 bases and J 7 bases, with 13 bases left between them. The germline gives CDR1 SGHRS, CDR2 YFSETQ. The chain's CDR3 is CASSLEGTPGEKLFF. The CDR3 nucleotides read TGCGCCAGCAGCTTGGAAGGGACACCTGGTGAAAAACTGTTTTTT.

CDR3 in DNA: TGTGCCATCATGACTAGCGGGAACTACAATGAGCAGTTCTTC. Its translation: CAIMTSGNYNEQFF. The chain recombines TRBV10-3 with TRBJ2-1; 11 bases align to TRBD2. V dropped 7 bases and J dropped 3; count of bases not matched to a gene: 2. This CDR3 spans 14 amino acids. The germline V gene encodes CDR1 ENHRY and CDR2 SYGVKD.

The V gene is TRBV9, the J gene TRBJ1-2; no definite D call. Trimming took off 3 bases at V and 4 bases at J, with 13 bases between the two ends. From germline, CDR1 is SGDLS and CDR2 YYNGEE. CDR3 size: 14 residues. CDR3 DNA: TGTGCCAGCAGCGGACCCCCCCGGGGCTATGGCTACACCTTC. It translates to CASSGPPRGYGYTF.

This chain links TRBV7-8 with TRBJ1-4, with 9 nucleotides matching TRBD1. J lost 8 bases, V lost 0 bases, and 4 bases had no gene match. The CDR3 loop spans 15 amino acids. Germline loops: CDR1 SGHVS, CDR2 FQNEAQ. For the CDR3, the DNA is TGTGCCAGCAGCTTAGCGGACAGGGGAGGGGAAAAACTGTTTTTT. It is translated as CASSLADRGGEKLFF. The full variable domain, completed using reference TRBV7-8 and TRBJ1-4, is GAGVSQSPRYKVAKRGQDVALRCDPISGHVSLFWYQQALGQGPEFLTYFQNEAQLDKSGLPSDRFFAERPEGSVSTLKIQRTQQEDSAVYLCASSLADRGGEKLFFGSGTQLSVL.

This chain joins TRBV7-9 and TRBJ1-1; 7 bases line up with TRBD1. This CDR3 is 16 amino acids long. CDR1 SEHNR and CDR2 FQNEAQ come from the germline V gene (reference sequence). Losses at the gene ends were 7 bases for V and 0 bases for J; bases not matched to a gene: 11. The CDR3 DNA follows: TGTGCCAGCAACCTCCCGGGACAGCCCTTGAACACTGAAGCTTTCTTT. Translated, it gives CASNLPGQPLNTEAFF.

The chain couples TRBV12-3 or TRBV12-4 to TRBJ2-1; no clear D gene. CDR3 size: 12 residues. Trimming removed 1 base at V and 9 bases at J, with 7 bases between. CDR3 in amino acids: CASSLGAPEQFF. In nucleotides, the CDR3 is TGTGCCAGCAGTTTAGGGGCCCCTGAGCAGTTCTTC.

This chain links TRBV9 with TRBJ1-3, with 9 bases identical to TRBD1. The CDR3 is made up of 15 amino acids. V lost 4 bases and J lost 2; bases outside the gene matches: 4. Germline CDR1 SGDLS, CDR2 YYNGEE. As DNA, the CDR3 is TGTGCCAGCAGCCCCCACAGGGGGCCTGGAAACACCATATATTTT. Translation: CASSPHRGPGNTIYF.

The chain employs TRBV5-1 and TRBJ2-2, with 10 bases aligning to TRBD2. From germline, CDR1 is SGHRS and CDR2 YFSETQ. V gave up 2 bases and J gave up 4 bases; unmatched junction bases: 8. The CDR3 is made up of 17 amino acids. CDR3 sequence reads: CASSFRLAGLFTGELFF. The CDR3 DNA is TGCGCCAGCAGCTTTCGACTAGCGGGTCTTTTCACCGGGGAGCTGTTTTTT.

The chain carries TRBV19 and TRBJ2-1; TRBD1 aligns across 7 bases. The CDR3 length is 16 residues. Germline CDR1 LNHDA, CDR2 SQIVND (reference sequence). V lost 4 bases to trimming and J lost 5 bases; unmatched junction nucleotides: 11. The CDR3 loop is CASSNRQGLTHNEQFF. The DNA of the CDR3 is TGTGCCAGTAGTAACCGACAGGGCCTTACCCACAATGAGCAGTTCTTC. Variable domain in full (rest from reference TRBV19 and TRBJ2-1): DGGITQSPKYLFRKEGQNVTLSCEQNLNHDAMYWYRQDPGQGLRLIYYSQIVNDFQKGDIAEGYSVSREKKESFPLTVTSAQKNPTAFYLCASSNRQGLTHNEQFFGPGTRLTVL.

The chain carries TRBV3-1 (or the pseudogene TRBV3-2) and TRBJ2-5; 8 nucleotides match TRBD2. The CDR3 contains 15 residues. Germline V lookup: CDR1 LGHDT, CDR2 YNNKEL (reference sequence). Trimming at V came to 5 bases and at J to 4 bases, leaving 9 bases not matched to a gene. For the CDR3, the DNA is TGTGCCAGCAGCTATAGCGGGAACACGGGAGAGACCCAGTACTTC. Translating it yields CASSYSGNTGETQYF.

The V and J genes are TRBV20-1 and TRBJ2-5; 7 bases are shared with TRBD2. J was trimmed by 2 bases and V by 3 bases; bases with no gene match: 6. The germline V gene encodes CDR1 DFQATT and CDR2 SNEGSKA (reference sequence). The CDR3 runs to 14 residues. The CDR3 sequence: CSASLGGWQETQYF. CDR3 sequence (DNA): TGCAGTGCTAGTTTGGGGGGGTGGCAAGAGACCCAGTACTTC.

The chain uses TRBV6-2 or TRBV6-3 and TRBJ1-1; the D gene is possibly TRBD1 (6 bases). The CDR3 length is 14 residues. Looked up from germline, CDR1 is MNHEY and CDR2 is SVGEGT. V dropped 2 bases and J dropped 5 bases, with 12 bases sitting between them. In DNA, the CDR3 is TGTGCCAGCAGTTACGAAAGGGGGAAGACTGAAGCTTTCTTT. It translates to CASSYERGKTEAFF.

The chain is built from TRBV27 and TRBJ2-1, with 10 bases aligning to TRBD1. Germline-derived CDR1 and CDR2 are MNHEY and SMNVEV (reference sequence). The CDR3 runs to 16 residues. The V segment lost 2 bases and the J segment 7 bases; nucleotides outside the gene matches: 8. The CDR3 DNA reads TGTGCCAGCAGTTTAAGAGGGACAGGGGTTTTGAATGAGCAGTTCTTC. This gives the protein CASSLRGTGVLNEQFF.